Below, 4 T cell receptor beta chains from the same sample are listed, as sequenced in a study of beta chain features in type 1 diabetes. Since all of the isolated RNA was reverse transcribed, expressed TCRB transcripts were what got sequenced. Profiled with immunoSEQ multiplex PCR; TCRdb holds only in-frame clones, not every one. The data show approximately 170,000 clones, roughly 60% seen once. Antigens for these TCRs are unknown. Findings of the study overall: Shorter TCRB CDR3s, moderately but significantly so, marked every one of the four CD4+ subsets in Type 1 diabetes patients.

The sample comprised naive CD4+ T cells from blood. Receptors were obtained from a man aged 30 to 39 with type 1 diabetes.

This clone came up a few times. V is TRBV30 and J is TRBJ1-2; D is unresolved. CDR1 is GTSNPN, CDR2 SVGIG, per germline (reference sequence). V was cut by 4 bases and J by 8 bases, with 11 bases left in between. The CDR3 has 11 amino acids. The CDR3 region has the DNA TGTGCCTGGACTACTTCCCGGGGCTACACCTTC. Encoded protein: CAWTTSRGYTF.

This rearrangement joins TRBV10-3 to TRBJ2-7; tentatively, D is TRBD1 (5 bases). V was clipped by 10 bases and J by 0 bases, with 13 bases between them. The CDR3 has 13 amino acids. CDR1 and CDR2 (germline): ENHRY, SYGVKD. The CDR3 protein is CATLADNSYEQYF. The DNA of the CDR3 is TGTGCCACCTTGGCGGACAACTCCTACGAGCAGTACTTC.

DNA for the CDR3: TGTGCCAGCAGCGTAGCCCACGGAGGGAACACTGAAGCTTTCTTT. Its protein is CASSVAHGGNTEAFF. The chain recombines TRBV9 with TRBJ1-1, with D unclear. Germline V gene sequence: CDR1 SGDLS, CDR2 YYNGEE. V dropped 0 bases and J dropped 1 base, with 10 bases sitting between them. The CDR3 totals 15 residues.

This rearrangement joins TRBV30 to TRBJ1-4; the match to TRBD1 covers 9 bases. V was pared by 3 bases and J by 8 bases, with 1 base of the junction left unmatched. This CDR3 contains 12 residues. The germline gives CDR1 GTSNPN, CDR2 SVGIG (reference sequence). DNA of the CDR3: TGTGCCTGGAGCGGACAGGGGGAAAAACTGTTTTTT. It yields the protein CAWSGQGEKLFF. Supplemented by reference TRBV30 and TRBJ1-4, the full variable domain reads SQTIHQWPATLVQPVGSPLSLECTVEGTSNPNLYWYRQAAGRGLQLLFYSVGIGQISSEVPQNLSASRPQDRQFILSSKKLLLSDSGFYLCAWSGQGEKLFFGSGTQLSVL.